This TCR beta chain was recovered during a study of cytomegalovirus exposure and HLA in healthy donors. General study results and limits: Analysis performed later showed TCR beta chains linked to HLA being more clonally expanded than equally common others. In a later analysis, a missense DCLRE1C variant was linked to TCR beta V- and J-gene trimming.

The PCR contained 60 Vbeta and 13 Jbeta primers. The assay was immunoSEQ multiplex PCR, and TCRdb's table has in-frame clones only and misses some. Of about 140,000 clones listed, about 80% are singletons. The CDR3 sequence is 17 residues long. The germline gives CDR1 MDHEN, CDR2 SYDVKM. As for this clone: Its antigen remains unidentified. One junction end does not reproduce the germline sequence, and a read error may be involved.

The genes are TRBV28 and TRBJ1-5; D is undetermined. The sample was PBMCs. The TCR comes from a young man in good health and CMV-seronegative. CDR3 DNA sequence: TGTGTCAGCGCCAGGATAATCGAGACCTATAGCAATCAGCCCCAGCATTTT. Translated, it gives CVSARIIETYSNQPQHF.